Below are 2 T cell receptor beta chains sequenced from a single sample in a study of cytomegalovirus exposure and HLA in healthy donors. Sequenced by immunoSEQ multiplex PCR; TCRdb stores in-frame clones only, minus some. The table has hundreds of thousands of clones, 80% to 90% seen once. The sequencing sample was made of PBMCs. The source is a young man in good health and CMV-seronegative.

V gene TRBV7-2 combines with J gene TRBJ2-5; D uncertain. The germline V and J ends were trimmed by 0 bases and 3 bases, with 5 bases remaining between them. The CDR3 has 13 residues. Germline CDR1 is SGHTA and CDR2 is FQGNSA. This CDR3 is CASSLAREETQYF. The CDR3 DNA is TGTGCCAGCAGCTTAGCCCGAGAAGAGACCCAGTACTTC.

The gene calls are TRBV27 and TRBJ1-1; 11 bases line up with TRBD1. CDR3 length: 16 residues. The germline gives CDR1 MNHEY, CDR2 SMNVEV (reference sequence). V trimming: 6 bases; J trimming: 5 bases; junction bases outside the gene matches: 11. Here the CDR3 DNA reads TGTGCCAGCAGCCAAAGGACAGGGGGCGCTGGGACTGAAGCTTTCTTT. As protein: CASSQRTGGAGTEAFF.